The entry that follows covers one T cell receptor (beta chain) sequence. Assay: immunoSEQ multiplex PCR; the TCRdb copy retains only in-frame clones and omits some. The sample lists some 240,000 clones; more than 75% were seen once. This entry belongs to a study of cytomegalovirus exposure and HLA in healthy donors. This CDR3 contains 14 residues. V gave up 3 bases and J gave up 3 bases; unmatched junction bases: 0. From germline, CDR1 is MGHRA and CDR2 YSYEKL. This chain links TRBV4-1 with TRBJ2-3; 10 bases fit TRBD2. Material: PBMCs. The receptor comes from a woman in her twenties or thirties in good health and CMV-seropositive. The CDR3 sequence is CASSQGLATDTQYF. For the CDR3, the DNA is TGCGCCAGCAGCCAGGGACTAGCGACAGATACGCAGTATTTT.